The 6 T cell receptor beta chains in this list originate from one sample, sequenced in a study of technical replicates of blood from several donors. The protocol was immunoSEQ multiplex PCR, while the TCRdb copy is restricted to in-frame clones and leaves out a portion. The table has 60,000 to 90,000 clones, 95% seen once. The sequenced sample was T cells isolated from PBMCs. These receptors all come from a human donor in good health.

V is TRBV4-1 and J is TRBJ2-1; D may be TRBD1 (6 bases). The CDR3 sequence is 16 residues long. Germline values: CDR1 MGHRA, CDR2 YSYEKL. V was trimmed by 0 bases and J by 3 bases, leaving 12 bases between them. The CDR3 sequence: CASSQDGGSYYNEQFF. The CDR3 DNA sequence: TGCGCCAGCAGCCAAGATGGGGGCTCCTACTACAATGAGCAGTTCTTC.

V usage is TRBV11-2 and J usage is TRBJ2-5, with D unclear. The germline V and J ends were trimmed by 2 bases and 0 bases, with 4 bases remaining between them. The CDR3 sequence is 13 residues long. The germline gives CDR1 SGHAT, CDR2 FQNNGV. In DNA form, the CDR3 reads TGTGCCAGCAGCTTACGAGACCAAGAGACCCAGTACTTC. It translates to CASSLRDQETQYF.

This clone was seen just once. The chain carries TRBV19 and TRBJ2-2; no clear D. The CDR3 extends over 11 amino acids. V shed 6 bases and J shed 9 bases, with 8 bases lying between them. In germline, CDR1 is LNHDA, CDR2 SQIVND (reference sequence). CDR3 nucleotides: TGTGCCAGTAGAGACATACGGGAGCTGTTTTTT. The encoded protein is CASRDIRELFF.

The chain uses TRBV7-3 and TRBJ1-1, with 10 bases fitting TRBD1. This CDR3 is 12 amino acids long. V dropped 3 bases and J dropped 10; count of bases not matched to a gene: 2. Germline loops: CDR1 SGHTA, CDR2 FQGTGA. The CDR3 region has the DNA TGTGCCAGCAGCTTTGGGACAGGGGCAGCTTTCTTT. Translating gives CASSFGTGAAFF.

The gene calls are TRBV4-1 and TRBJ2-1; a weak D match, TRBD2 (6 bases). The CDR3 contains 15 residues. Between the trimmed V and J ends, which lost 3 bases and 2 bases, there was a span of 11 bases. Germline V gives CDR1 MGHRA, CDR2 YSYEKL. The chain's CDR3 is CASSQGTYPYNEQFF. CDR3 bases: TGCGCCAGCAGCCAGGGGACTTACCCCTACAATGAGCAGTTCTTC.

The chain employs TRBV10-3 and TRBJ2-5; TRBD2 agrees at 11 bases. Germline lookup yields CDR1 ENHRY and CDR2 SYGVKD. The ends lost 0 bases at V and 1 base at J; junction bases unmatched: 10. The CDR3 is made up of 19 amino acids. CDR3 amino acids: CAISESRGSSGRIQETQYF. CDR3 nucleotides: TGTGCCATCAGTGAGTCGCGCGGATCTAGCGGGAGGATCCAAGAGACCCAGTACTTC.